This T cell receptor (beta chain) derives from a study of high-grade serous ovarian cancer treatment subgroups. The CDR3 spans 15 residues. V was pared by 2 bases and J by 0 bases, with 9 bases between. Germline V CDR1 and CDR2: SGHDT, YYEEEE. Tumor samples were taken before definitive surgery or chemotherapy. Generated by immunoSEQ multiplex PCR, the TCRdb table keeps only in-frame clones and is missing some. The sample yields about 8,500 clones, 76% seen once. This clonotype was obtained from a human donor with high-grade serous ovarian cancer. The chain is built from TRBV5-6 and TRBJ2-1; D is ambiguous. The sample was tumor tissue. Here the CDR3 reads CASSFLTSSYNEQFF. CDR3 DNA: TGTGCCAGCAGCTTTCTCACGAGCTCCTACAATGAGCAGTTCTTC.